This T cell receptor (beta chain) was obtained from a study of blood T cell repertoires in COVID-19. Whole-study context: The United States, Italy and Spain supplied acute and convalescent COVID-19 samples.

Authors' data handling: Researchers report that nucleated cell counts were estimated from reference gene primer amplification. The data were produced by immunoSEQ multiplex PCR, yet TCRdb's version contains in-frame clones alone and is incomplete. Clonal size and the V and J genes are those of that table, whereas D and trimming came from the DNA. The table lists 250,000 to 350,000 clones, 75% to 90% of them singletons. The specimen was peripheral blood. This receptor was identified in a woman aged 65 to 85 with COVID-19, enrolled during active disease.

The chain's CDR3 is CASSLVRNEQFF. The CDR3 DNA sequence: TGTGCCAGCAGTTTAGTCAGAAATGAGCAGTTCTTC. The chain uses TRBV27 and TRBJ2-1, with D unclear. The CDR3 has 12 amino acids. The V end lost 2 bases, the J end lost 7 bases, and 6 bases lay between the germline ends. Looked up from germline, CDR1 is MNHEY and CDR2 is SMNVEV (reference sequence).